The rows below give T cell receptor beta chains drawn from one sample of a study of CD8 T cells in ankylosing spondylitis. TCRdb re-analysed the 5' RACE reads in MiXCR, keeping a single row per CDR3 protein. The data hold a few hundred thousand distinct CDR3 sequences, with about a sixth observed a single time. What was sequenced was blood, either unsorted or a sorted T cell fraction (not recorded which). The origin of the receptors is a male donor with ankylosing spondylitis or in good health (not recorded which). The CDR3 runs from the conserved cysteine through the conserved F or W. D genes are given only for firm matches. A row's size may be missing; if present it is once, few, many or a size class.

j_call clone_size d_call v_call cdr3_aa
TRBJ2-7 few - TRBV2 CATQDRVYEQYF
TRBJ1-2 - - TRBV6-2/TRBV6-3 CASTSPAWYGYTF
TRBJ1-1 few - TRBV12-3/TRBV12-4 CASSLSGGWTEAFF
TRBJ2-5 - TRBD2 TRBV6-2/TRBV6-3 CASSPGGLDMETQYF
TRBJ2-7 few - TRBV7-9 CASSPPGGGFYEQYF
TRBJ2-3 - - TRBV12-3/TRBV12-4 CASSHPRADHTDTQYF
TRBJ2-7 once TRBD2 TRBV20-1 CSARDTLSERGYEQYF
TRBJ2-7 many - TRBV3-1 CASSPDRSHEQYF
TRBJ2-1 - - TRBV12-3/TRBV12-4 CASSLLGGAYTYNEQFF
TRBJ2-5 many - TRBV6-1 CASSPLRGKQETQYF
TRBJ2-7 many TRBD1 TRBV27 CASSRTGGSLYEQYF
TRBJ1-1 many - TRBV7-9 CASSFGNTEAFF
TRBJ2-1 few - TRBV7-9 CASSLGPSGAGEQFF
TRBJ2-2 - - TRBV5-1 CASRAPGQTNTGELFF
TRBJ1-1 few - TRBV4-3 CASSQDWGAEAFF
TRBJ1-5 many TRBD1 TRBV27 CASSDRGDNQPQHF
TRBJ2-7 many - TRBV5-6 CASSLGNEVGAYEQYF
TRBJ1-1 - - TRBV5-1 CASSPRQSTEAFF
TRBJ2-3 few TRBD2 TRBV4-1 CASSQLFGGGDTDTQYF
TRBJ2-1 few - TRBV29-1 CSVVLVEQFF
TRBJ2-7 few - TRBV2 CASRRQAVYEQYF
TRBJ2-1 few - TRBV24-1 CATSVGKGKLVYEQFF
TRBJ2-1 many - TRBV7-6 CASSSTWTNYNEQFF
TRBJ2-7 - - TRBV7-9 CASSFLDGYEQYF
TRBJ2-5 many TRBD1 TRBV7-4 CASSLPGGPEETQYF
TRBJ2-7 many TRBD1 TRBV28 CASSLRDRGRSSYEQYF
TRBJ2-5 - TRBD1 TRBV27 CASSLQGALETQYF
TRBJ2-1 - - TRBV6-2/TRBV6-3 CASLATGSEQFF
TRBJ1-5 many - TRBV29-1 CSVGGYGNQPQHF
TRBJ2-1 many TRBD2 TRBV3-1 CASSQSGRAHEQFF
TRBJ2-3 - - TRBV29-1 CSVLSHTDTQYF
TRBJ2-2 - - TRBV19 CASTDNPHTGELFF
TRBJ2-7 - TRBD2 TRBV5-1 CASGLAETYEQYF
TRBJ2-7 - - TRBV2 CASGAGEQYF
TRBJ2-5 many TRBD1 TRBV29-1 CSVVDRDAETQYF
TRBJ2-7 - - TRBV20-1 CSAVGEGSYEQYF
TRBJ2-7 - - TRBV7-9 CASSAPRTYEQYF
TRBJ2-3 many TRBD2 TRBV27 CASSTTSGTDTQYF
TRBJ1-1 - - TRBV6-1 CASTPLLGMNTEAFF
TRBJ2-6 - - TRBV11-1 CASSLTGNPFSGANVLTF
TRBJ2-1 many TRBD1 TRBV7-9 CASSFPGQGAPSSYNEQFF